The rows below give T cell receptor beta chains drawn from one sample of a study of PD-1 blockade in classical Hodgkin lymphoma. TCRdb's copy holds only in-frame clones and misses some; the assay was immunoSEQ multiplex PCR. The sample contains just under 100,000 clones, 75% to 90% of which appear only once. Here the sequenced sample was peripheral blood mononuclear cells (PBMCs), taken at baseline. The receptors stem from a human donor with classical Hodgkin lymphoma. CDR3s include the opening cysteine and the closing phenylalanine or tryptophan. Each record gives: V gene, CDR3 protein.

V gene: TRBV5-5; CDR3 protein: CASSWGQGANTGELFF
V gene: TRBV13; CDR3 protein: CASSLITLTEAFF
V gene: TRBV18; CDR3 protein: CASSPGAGEETQYF
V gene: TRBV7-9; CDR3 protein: CASGSAPYGYTF
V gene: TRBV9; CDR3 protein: CASSVAGGTYNEQFF
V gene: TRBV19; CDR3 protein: CASSIQANTGELFF
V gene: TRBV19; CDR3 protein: CASSILPGTVSEQYF
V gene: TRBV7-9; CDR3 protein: CASSLLAGGDTGELFF
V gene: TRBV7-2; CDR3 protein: CASSPLGGAPRETQYF
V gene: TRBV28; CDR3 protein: CASGFSTGGGNTIYF
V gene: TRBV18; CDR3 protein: CASSPLDRIDTEAFF
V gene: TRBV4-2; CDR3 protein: CASSQVMTSGSNEQFF
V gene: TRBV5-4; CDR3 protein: CASRPGPAGYGYTF
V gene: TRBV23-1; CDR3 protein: CASSQQGQGVCQPQHF
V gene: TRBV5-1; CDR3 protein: CASSLGTVPSYEQYF
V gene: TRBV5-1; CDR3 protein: CASSVVQGLNTEAFF
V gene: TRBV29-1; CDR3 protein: CSVGGGWETQYF
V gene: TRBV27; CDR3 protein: CASSPQGNKETQYF
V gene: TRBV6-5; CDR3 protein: CASTAPSGAINEQFF
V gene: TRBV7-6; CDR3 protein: CASSLVGPKSYEQYF
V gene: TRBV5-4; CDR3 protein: CASRRSSGNTIYF
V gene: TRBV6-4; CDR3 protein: CASSDGWDDTQYF
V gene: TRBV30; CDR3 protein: CAWSVQVPGDGDYEKLFF
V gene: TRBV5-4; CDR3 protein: CASSPGGGRSNIQYF
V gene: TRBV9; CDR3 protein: CASSVGTGGFNEQFF
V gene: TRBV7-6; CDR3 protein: CASSLSPASGRLGEQFF
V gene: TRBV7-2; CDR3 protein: CASSFHDEETQYF
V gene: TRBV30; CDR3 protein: CAWGGLAGETQYF
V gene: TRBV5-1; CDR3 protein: CASSFRLAATIPGDTQYF
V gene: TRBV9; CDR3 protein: CASSYGLGDLGNEQFF
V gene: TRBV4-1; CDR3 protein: CASSQDLAGVLYNEQFF
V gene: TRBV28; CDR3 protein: CASSRSMGDDQPQHF
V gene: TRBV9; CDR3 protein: CASSVGGGGETQYF
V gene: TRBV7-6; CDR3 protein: CASSLAVGHEQYF
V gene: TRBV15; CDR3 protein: CATSNSGRYEQYF
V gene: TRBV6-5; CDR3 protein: CASSKPGLAGGQYF
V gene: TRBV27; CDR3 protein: CARPQELTSGGAGELFF
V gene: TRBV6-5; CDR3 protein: CASSYRGGAGNYGYTF
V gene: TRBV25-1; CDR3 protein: CASSEPSGLRTDTQYF
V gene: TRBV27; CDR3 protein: CASRGLGTATEAFF
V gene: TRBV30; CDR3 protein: CAWSNSPMNTEAFF
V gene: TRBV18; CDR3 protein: CARPTGSRAISYEQYF
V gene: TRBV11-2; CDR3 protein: CASTKGSGATDTQYF
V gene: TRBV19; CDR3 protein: CASSTGTLTQETQYF
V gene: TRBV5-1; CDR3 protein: CASSLAGVGEAFF
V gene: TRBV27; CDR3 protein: CASSSLTSNPSYNEQFF
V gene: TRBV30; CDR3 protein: CAWSVPPGNSNQPQHF
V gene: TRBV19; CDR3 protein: CASSRSRETQYF
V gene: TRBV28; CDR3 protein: CASSDNYEQYF
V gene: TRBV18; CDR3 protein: CASSPEQETQYF